Described below is a single TCR beta chain sequence and its context. Its binding antigen is unknown. No much larger clonotype is one base removed from it; base qualities were not supplied. The library was built by means of 5' RACE. These reads were obtained on an Illumina MiSeq. TCRdb itself trimmed the public reads at Q25 with fastp, ran MiXCR and retained productive beta chains. Duplicate CDR3 protein sequences are folded into a single record with the most common DNA and genes. The sample data list 75,000 to 95,000 distinct CDR3 sequences, and around 5.1% of these were observed just once. Around 7.6% of the sample is taken by the ten largest. From the cysteine through the phenylalanine, the CDR3 covers 16 amino acids. Only the CDR3 region is kept as DNA, spanning 48 bases read in frame from base 1. V is pruned by 4 bases and J by 2 bases, leaving 7 bases of the junction without a gene match. The germline V gene yields SGHRS for CDR1 and YFSETQ for CDR2.

This specimen belongs to a study of T cells of healthy individuals (dated by TCRdb to 2017 to 2018). The chain uses TRBV5-1 and TRBJ2-5; TRBD1 aligns with 11 central bases. The TCR was taken from a female donor in good health. DNA sequence: TGCGCCAGCAGCGGAAGGACAGGGGGCTGGCAAGAGACCCAGTACTTC. Its amino acids are CASSGRTGGWQETQYF.